Presented here are 28 T cell receptor beta chains from one specimen sequenced in a study of cytomegalovirus exposure and HLA in healthy donors. Use of 60 Vbeta and 13 Jbeta primers characterized the PCR. Repertoires were generated with immunoSEQ multiplex PCR, while TCRdb's copy carries only in-frame clones and drops some. The data contain roughly 100,000 clones, approximately 80% of them singletons. What was sequenced was PBMCs. The receptors shown here come from a male donor in good health and CMV-seronegative.

V gene TRBV28 combines with J gene TRBJ2-7, with 7 nucleotides matching TRBD1. The germline gives CDR1 MDHEN, CDR2 SYDVKM. Trimming cost V 7 bases and J 2 bases; bases outside gene matches: 11. The CDR3 has 15 amino acids. Here the CDR3 DNA reads TGTGCCAGCATCACCGGAGGACAGGAGACCTACGAGCAGTACTTC. It specifies CASITGGQETYEQYF.

The J gene is TRBJ2-1, the V gene TRBV27; perhaps TRBD1 as D (6 bases). Looked up from germline, CDR1 is MNHEY and CDR2 is SMNVEV (reference sequence). V was pared by 4 bases and J by 3 bases, with 16 bases between. CDR3 length equals 16 residues. CDR3: CASSSITGTLYNEQFF. The CDR3 nucleotides read TGTGCCAGCAGTTCCATTACAGGGACCCTCTACAATGAGCAGTTCTTC.

The chain recombines TRBV30 with TRBJ2-3; tentative D call: TRBD1 (6 bases). CDR3 size: 15 residues. Germline V gene data show CDR1 as GTSNPN and CDR2 as SVGIG (reference sequence). V gave up 5 bases and J gave up 2 bases, with 17 bases separating them. Here the CDR3 DNA reads TGTGCCTGGGCCCGAGGAGGACAGATCACAGATACGCAGTATTTT. Translated, it gives CAWARGGQITDTQYF.

The V gene is TRBV23-1, the J gene TRBJ2-2, with 15 bases identical to TRBD2. TRBV23-1 is sorted into the ORF group, with uncertain function. This CDR3 has 17 residues. The J segment lost 6 bases and the V segment lost 0 bases, leaving 2 bases of the junction unmatched. Here the CDR3 reads CASSQSGTSGRPGELFF. The CDR3 bases are TGCGCCAGCAGTCAATCGGGGACTAGCGGGAGGCCCGGGGAGCTGTTTTTT.

J is TRBJ1-2 and V is TRBV2; D possibly corresponds to TRBD1 (5 bases). The length of the CDR3 is 13 residues. Germline assignment: CDR1 SNHLY and CDR2 FYNNEI. V lost 0 bases to trimming and J lost 8 bases, with 10 bases between them. Written as DNA, the CDR3 is TGTGCCAGCAGTGAAGCAGGGTGGGGCGGCTACACCTTC. Translation gives CASSEAGWGGYTF.

The CDR3 bases are TGTGCCAGCAGCGGTAGACTTCGAGTAACAGATACGCAGTATTTT. Its translation: CASSGRLRVTDTQYF. J is TRBJ2-3 and V is TRBV11-3; D is unresolved. CDR3 length: 15 residues. Trimming left V 5 bases short and J 3 bases short, with 15 bases between. Looked up from germline, CDR1 is SGHNT and CDR2 is YENEEA.

V usage is TRBV6-5 and J usage is TRBJ2-7; 7 bases fit TRBD1. The germline V gene has CDR1 MNHEY and CDR2 SVGAGI. Germline trimming cut 6 bases from V and 2 bases from J; bases unmatched to any gene: 10. CDR3 length: 15 amino acids. The CDR3 sequence: CASRFFSGQPYEQYF. In DNA form, the CDR3 reads TGTGCCAGCAGGTTTTTTTCGGGACAGCCCTACGAGCAGTACTTC.

The rearrangement links TRBV28 to TRBJ2-1, with D possibly being TRBD1 (6 bases). V lost 6 bases, J lost 4 bases, and 10 bases lay in between. The CDR3 has 13 residues. In germline, CDR1 is MDHEN, CDR2 SYDVKM. The CDR3, as DNA: TGTGCCAGCAGCCAGGGGTCTTACAATGAGCAGTTCTTC. Protein product: CASSQGSYNEQFF. Supplemented by reference TRBV28 and TRBJ2-1, the full variable domain reads DVKVTQSSRYLVKRTGEKVFLECVQDMDHENMFWYRQDPGLGLRLIYFSYDVKMKEKGDIPEGYSVSREKKERFSLILESASTNQTSMYLCASSQGSYNEQFFGPGTRLTVL.

V usage is TRBV6-1 and J usage is TRBJ1-2; a possible D gene is TRBD1 (6 bases). Germline lookup yields CDR1 MNHNS and CDR2 SASEGT. The CDR3 extends over 15 amino acids. V lost 5 bases, J lost 4 bases, and 17 bases lay in between. This chain's CDR3 is CASSSRWTASYGYTF. Written as DNA, the CDR3 is TGTGCCAGCAGTTCCAGATGGACAGCCTCCTATGGCTACACCTTC.

A few counts support this clone. The rearrangement links TRBV5-8 to TRBJ1-4, with D unclear. The ends were cut back, 3 bases at V and 7 bases at J, with 22 bases in the middle. The CDR3 consists of 17 residues. Germline V lookup: CDR1 SGHTS, CDR2 YDEGEE. Here the CDR3 DNA reads TGTGCCAGCAGCTCCCGTACTGGACCCCTTGCGGGTGAAAAACTGTTTTTT. It is translated as CASSSRTGPLAGEKLFF.

This clone came up once. The J gene is TRBJ1-1, the V gene TRBV27, with D unresolved. V lost 0 bases to trimming and J lost 5 bases, with 7 bases between them. CDR1 is MNHEY, CDR2 SMNVEV, per germline (reference sequence). CDR3 size: 13 residues. CDR3 in amino acids: CASSLSAGTEAFF. CDR3 DNA sequence: TGTGCCAGCAGTTTATCGGCGGGGACTGAAGCTTTCTTT.

The rearrangement uses TRBV5-1 and TRBJ2-5; TRBD1 matches 10 bases. The CDR3 spans 16 residues. Germline loops: CDR1 SGHRS, CDR2 YFSETQ. Trimming took 4 bases from V and 5 from J; bases not matched to a gene: 11. CDR3 nucleotides: TGCGCCAGCAGCCGGGGGACAGGGGACAGCGGGGAGACCCAGTACTTC. It encodes CASSRGTGDSGETQYF.

The chain carries TRBV5-1 and TRBJ2-2, with D maybe TRBD2 (5 bases). Germline V gene data show CDR1 as SGHRS and CDR2 as YFSETQ. This CDR3 comprises 13 residues. V was pared by 5 bases and J by 7 bases, with 12 bases between. Here the CDR3 DNA reads TGCGCCAGCAGTGGGAGCGATGGCGGGGAGCTGTTTTTT. Translated, it gives CASSGSDGGELFF.

This sequence joins TRBV23-1 and TRBJ1-2; 10 positions agree with TRBD1. TRBV23-1 is noted as an ORF with a role that remains uncertain. The V gene end was trimmed by 2 bases and the J gene end by 2 bases; junction bases not matched to a gene: 8. The CDR3 consists of 17 residues. In DNA, the CDR3 is TGCGCCAGCAGTCAAATCCGCGGACAGGGGGAGAACTATGGCTACACCTTC. Its protein is CASSQIRGQGENYGYTF.

The chain combines TRBV30 with TRBJ2-7; D possibly corresponds to TRBD1 (5 bases). V was clipped by 2 bases and J by 0 bases, with 14 bases between them. The CDR3 has 15 amino acids. Germline CDR1 reads GTSNPN; CDR2 reads SVGIG (reference sequence). The chain's CDR3 is CAWSLGQGSSYEQYF. Written as DNA, the CDR3 is TGTGCCTGGAGTCTGGGGCAGGGAAGCTCCTACGAGCAGTACTTC.

V usage is TRBV10-3 and J usage is TRBJ1-1, with D perhaps TRBD1 (6 bases). This CDR3 region has 13 residues. V was pared by 10 bases and J by 4 bases, with 16 bases between. Germline-derived CDR1 and CDR2 are ENHRY and SYGVKD. Here the CDR3 DNA reads TGTGCCACCGGGGACACGTTAGGCACTGAAGCTTTCTTT. Translating gives CATGDTLGTEAFF.

This clone was recorded once. The chain employs TRBV4-2 and TRBJ2-3; TRBD2 matches at 10 bases. V gave up 4 bases and J gave up 3 bases; unmatched junction bases: 19. The germline gives CDR1 LGHNA, CDR2 YNFKEQ. The CDR3 length is 20 residues. The CDR3 protein is CASSPRAASGSSIRTDTQYF. Written as DNA, the CDR3 is TGTGCCAGCAGCCCCCGAGCCGCTAGCGGGAGTAGTATTAGGACAGATACGCAGTATTTT.

This clone was counted between two and nine times. The chain joins TRBV7-2 to TRBJ2-5; D perhaps matches TRBD1 (5 bases). V was shortened by 1 base and J by 4 bases, with 10 bases between the two germline ends. Per germline, CDR1 SGHTA and CDR2 FQGNSA. The CDR3 is 14 residues long. CDR3 DNA sequence: TGTGCCAGCAGCTTAGGGGGCCCTCGAGAGACCCAGTACTTC. Translation: CASSLGGPRETQYF.

J is TRBJ2-1 and V is TRBV14, with D maybe TRBD1 (5 bases). The CDR3 has 13 amino acids. Germline-derived CDR1 and CDR2 are SGHDN and FVKESK. Deletions cut 0 bases from V and 11 bases from J, with 11 bases between. The CDR3, as DNA: TGTGCCAGCAGCCAAGATGGACAAGCCAAGCAGTTCTTC. The encoded protein is CASSQDGQAKQFF. Full variable domain (outside the CDR3, taken from reference TRBV14 and TRBJ2-1): EAGVTQFPSHSVIEKGQTVTLRCDPISGHDNLYWYRRVMGKEIKFLLHFVKESKQDESGMPNNRFLAERTGGTYSTLKVQPAELEDSGVYFCASSQDGQAKQFFGPGTRLTVL.

The V and J genes are TRBV27 and TRBJ1-5; 7 nucleotides agree with TRBD1. The CDR3 extends over 16 amino acids. CDR1 is MNHEY, CDR2 SMNVEV, per germline (reference sequence). The trim removed 3 bases at V and 1 base at J, leaving 6 bases unmatched. In DNA, the CDR3 is TGTGCCAGCAGTTTGGGGCAGGGGGTGAGCAATCAGCCCCAGCATTTT. Translating gives CASSLGQGVSNQPQHF.

DNA for the CDR3: TGTGCCAGCAGACCTACAGGGGATGGGGGTCAGCCCCAGCATTTT. This gives the protein CASRPTGDGGQPQHF. The genes are TRBV28 and TRBJ1-5; 7 nucleotides match TRBD1. J was trimmed by 6 bases and V by 6 bases; bases with no gene match: 11. CDR1 MDHEN and CDR2 SYDVKM come from the germline V gene. The CDR3 is 15 residues long. The whole variable domain, filled in from reference TRBV28 and TRBJ1-5, reads DVKVTQSSRYLVKRTGEKVFLECVQDMDHENMFWYRQDPGLGLRLIYFSYDVKMKEKGDIPEGYSVSREKKERFSLILESASTNQTSMYLCASRPTGDGGQPQHFGDGTRLSIL.

This clone came up once. The chain is built from TRBV5-1 and TRBJ2-7, with D perhaps TRBD1 (5 bases). V was pared by 4 bases and J by 11 bases, with 16 bases between. CDR1 is SGHRS and CDR2 is YFSETQ in the germline V gene. CDR3 length: 12 amino acids. The DNA for the CDR3 is TGCGCCAGCAGCATAGCACAGGAAAAGAAGTACTTC. Protein product: CASSIAQEKKYF.

The chain links TRBV5-1 to TRBJ1-1; unclear D gene. Trimming removed 1 base at V and 0 bases at J, with 4 bases between. The CDR3 is 13 residues long. The V gene's germline CDR1 is SGHRS and CDR2 YFSETQ. The CDR3 is CASSLSVNTEAFF. The CDR3 nucleotides are TGCGCCAGCAGCTTGTCAGTGAACACTGAAGCTTTCTTT.

V gene TRBV2 combines with J gene TRBJ2-1, with TRBD2 identical over 11 bases. The CDR3 consists of 16 residues. J was trimmed by 2 bases and V by 5 bases; bases with no gene match: 5. The germline CDR1 and CDR2 sequences are SNHLY and FYNNEI. DNA of the CDR3: TGTGCCAGCAGTTTACTGACTAGCGGGGCCTACAATGAGCAGTTCTTC. Amino acids: CASSLLTSGAYNEQFF.

This chain uses TRBV5-1 with TRBJ2-7; possibly TRBD2 for D (6 bases). Per germline, CDR1 SGHRS and CDR2 YFSETQ. V was trimmed by 5 bases and J by 2 bases, leaving 11 bases between them. The CDR3 loop spans 13 amino acids. The CDR3 is CASSGGSPYEQYF. The CDR3 nucleotides read TGCGCCAGCAGTGGGGGGTCTCCCTACGAGCAGTACTTC. Combining the CDR3 with reference TRBV5-1 and TRBJ2-7 gives the whole variable domain KAGVTQTPRYLIKTRGQQVTLSCSPISGHRSVSWYQQTPGQGLQFLFEYFSETQRNKGNFPGRFSGRQFSNSRSEMNVSTLELGDSALYLCASSGGSPYEQYFGPGTRLTVT.

This clone showed up just once. This chain uses TRBV19 with TRBJ1-5; D unresolved. There are 16 residues in the CDR3. CDR1 LNHDA and CDR2 SQIVND come from the germline V gene (reference sequence). V dropped 5 bases and J dropped 1 base, with 15 bases sitting between them. The CDR3 reads CASSLFLGKSNQPQHF. In nucleotides, the CDR3 is TGTGCCAGTAGTCTCTTTCTCGGGAAGAGCAATCAGCCCCAGCATTTT.

The chain employs TRBV5-4 and TRBJ2-2; 8 bases map to TRBD1. The germline V gene has CDR1 SGHNT and CDR2 YYREEE (reference sequence). The CDR3 length is 14 residues. J was trimmed by 7 bases and V by 3 bases; bases with no gene match: 5. The CDR3 spells CASSSDRVGGELFF. CDR3 nucleotide sequence: TGTGCCAGCAGCTCGGACAGGGTCGGCGGGGAGCTGTTTTTT.

The V gene is TRBV18, the J gene TRBJ2-6; 11 bases fit TRBD1. This CDR3 region has 15 residues. Trimming at V came to 5 bases and at J to 8 bases, leaving 5 bases not matched to a gene. Germline V lookup: CDR1 KGHSH, CDR2 LQKENI. The CDR3 nucleotides are TGTGCCAGCTCAACCGGGACAGGGGGTACCAACGTCCTGACTTTC. Translated, it gives CASSTGTGGTNVLTF.